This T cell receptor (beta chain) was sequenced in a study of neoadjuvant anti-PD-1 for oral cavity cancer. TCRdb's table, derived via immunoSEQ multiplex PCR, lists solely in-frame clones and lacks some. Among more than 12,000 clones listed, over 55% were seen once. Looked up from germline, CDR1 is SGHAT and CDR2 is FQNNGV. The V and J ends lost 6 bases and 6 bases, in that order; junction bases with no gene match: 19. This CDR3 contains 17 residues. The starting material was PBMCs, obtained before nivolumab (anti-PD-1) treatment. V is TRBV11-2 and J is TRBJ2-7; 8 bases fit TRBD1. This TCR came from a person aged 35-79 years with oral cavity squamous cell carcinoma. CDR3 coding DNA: TGTGCCAGCAGTCACCCTTCGCTCCGACAGGGGAGAGGCGAGCAGTACTTC. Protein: CASSHPSLRQGRGEQYF.